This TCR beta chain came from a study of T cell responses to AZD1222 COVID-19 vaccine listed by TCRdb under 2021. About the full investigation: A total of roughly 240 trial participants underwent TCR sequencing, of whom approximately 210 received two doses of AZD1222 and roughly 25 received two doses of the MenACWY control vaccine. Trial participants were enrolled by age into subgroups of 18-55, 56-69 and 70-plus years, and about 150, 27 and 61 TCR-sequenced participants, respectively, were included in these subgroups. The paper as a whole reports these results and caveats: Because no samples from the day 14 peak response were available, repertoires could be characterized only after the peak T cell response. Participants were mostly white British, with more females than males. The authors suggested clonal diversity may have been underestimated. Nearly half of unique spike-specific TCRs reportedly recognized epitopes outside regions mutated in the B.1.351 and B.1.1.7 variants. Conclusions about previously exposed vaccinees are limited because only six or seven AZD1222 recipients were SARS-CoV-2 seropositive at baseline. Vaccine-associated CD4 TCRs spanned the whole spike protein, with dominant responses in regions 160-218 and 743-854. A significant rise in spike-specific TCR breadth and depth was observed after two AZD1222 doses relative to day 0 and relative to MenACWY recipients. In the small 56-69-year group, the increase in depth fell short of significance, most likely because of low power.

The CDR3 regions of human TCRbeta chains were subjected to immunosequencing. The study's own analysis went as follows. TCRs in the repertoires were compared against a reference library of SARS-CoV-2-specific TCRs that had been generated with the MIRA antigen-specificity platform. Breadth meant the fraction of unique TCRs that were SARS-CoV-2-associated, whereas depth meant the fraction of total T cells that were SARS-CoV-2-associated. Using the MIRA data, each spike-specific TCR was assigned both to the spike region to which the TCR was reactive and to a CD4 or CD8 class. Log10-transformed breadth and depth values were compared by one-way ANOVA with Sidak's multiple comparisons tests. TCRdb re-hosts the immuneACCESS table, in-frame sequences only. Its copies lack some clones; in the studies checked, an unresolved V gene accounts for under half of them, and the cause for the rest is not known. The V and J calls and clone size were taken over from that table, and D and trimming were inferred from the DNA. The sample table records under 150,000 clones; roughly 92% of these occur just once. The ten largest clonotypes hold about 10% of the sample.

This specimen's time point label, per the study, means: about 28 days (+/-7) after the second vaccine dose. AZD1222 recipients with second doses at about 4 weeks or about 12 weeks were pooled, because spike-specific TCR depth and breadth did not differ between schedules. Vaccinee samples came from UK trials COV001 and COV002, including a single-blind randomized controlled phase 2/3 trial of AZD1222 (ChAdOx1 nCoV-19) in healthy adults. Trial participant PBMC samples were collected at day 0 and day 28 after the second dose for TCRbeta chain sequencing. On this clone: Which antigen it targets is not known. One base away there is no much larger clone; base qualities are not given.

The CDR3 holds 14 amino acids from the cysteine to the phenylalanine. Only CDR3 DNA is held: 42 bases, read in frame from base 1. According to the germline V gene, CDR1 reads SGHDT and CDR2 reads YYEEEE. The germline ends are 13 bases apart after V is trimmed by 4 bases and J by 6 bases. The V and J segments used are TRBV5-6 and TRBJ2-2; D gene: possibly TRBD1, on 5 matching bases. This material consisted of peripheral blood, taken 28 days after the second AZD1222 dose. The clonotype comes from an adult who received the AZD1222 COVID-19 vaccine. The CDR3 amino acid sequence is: CASSPLSRAGELFF. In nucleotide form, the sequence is TGTGCCAGCAGCCCCTTGAGCAGGGCCGGGGAGCTGTTTTTT.